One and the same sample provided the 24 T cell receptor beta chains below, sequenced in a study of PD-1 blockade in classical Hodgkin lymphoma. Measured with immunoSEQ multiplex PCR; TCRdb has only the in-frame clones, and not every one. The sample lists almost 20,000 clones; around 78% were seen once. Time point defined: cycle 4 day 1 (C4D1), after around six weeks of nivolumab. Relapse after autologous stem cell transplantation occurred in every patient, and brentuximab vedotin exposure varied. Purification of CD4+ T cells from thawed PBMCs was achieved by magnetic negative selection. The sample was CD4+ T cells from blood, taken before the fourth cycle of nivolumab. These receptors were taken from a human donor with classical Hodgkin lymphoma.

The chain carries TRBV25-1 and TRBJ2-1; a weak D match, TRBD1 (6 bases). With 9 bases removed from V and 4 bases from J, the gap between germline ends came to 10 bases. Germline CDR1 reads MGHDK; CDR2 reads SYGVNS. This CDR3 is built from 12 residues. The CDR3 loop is CARTGGYNEQFF. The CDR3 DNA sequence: TGTGCCAGGACAGGTGGGTACAATGAGCAGTTCTTC.

The CDR3 region has the DNA TGTGCCAGCAGCCGGGACACTGGGGAAGCTTTCTTT. Translating it yields CASSRDTGEAFF. J is TRBJ1-1 and V is TRBV6-5, with D tentatively TRBD1 (6 bases). The CDR3 runs to 12 residues. V was pared by 6 bases and J by 8 bases, with 13 bases between. From germline, CDR1 is MNHEY and CDR2 SVGAGI.

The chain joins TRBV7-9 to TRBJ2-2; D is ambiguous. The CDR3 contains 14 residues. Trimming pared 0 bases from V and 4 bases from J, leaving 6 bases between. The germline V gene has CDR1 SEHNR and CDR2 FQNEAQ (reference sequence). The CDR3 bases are TGTGCCAGCAGCTTAGCGGGGTTCACCGGGGAGCTGTTTTTT. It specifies CASSLAGFTGELFF.

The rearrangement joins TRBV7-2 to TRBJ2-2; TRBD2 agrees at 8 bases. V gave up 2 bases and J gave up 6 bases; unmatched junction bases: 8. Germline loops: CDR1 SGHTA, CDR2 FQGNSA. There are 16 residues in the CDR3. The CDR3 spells CASSLKGLVGSGELFF. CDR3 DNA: TGTGCCAGCAGCTTAAAGGGACTAGTAGGGTCCGGGGAGCTGTTTTTT.

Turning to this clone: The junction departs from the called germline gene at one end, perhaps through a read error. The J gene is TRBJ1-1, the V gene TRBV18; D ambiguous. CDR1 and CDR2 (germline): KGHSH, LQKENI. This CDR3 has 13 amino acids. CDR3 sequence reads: CASSRERVPEVFF. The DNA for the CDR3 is TGTGCCAGCTCACGCGAGAGGGTGCCTGAAGTTTTCTTT.

The chain's CDR3 is CASLQGPNTEAFF. CDR3 sequence (DNA): TGTGCCAGCTTACAGGGTCCGAACACTGAAGCTTTCTTT. This chain links TRBV18 with TRBJ1-1; TRBD1 might be the D (6 bases). The CDR3 totals 13 residues. The germline gives CDR1 KGHSH, CDR2 LQKENI. The V end was cut by 7 bases, the J end by 1 base, with 10 bases between.

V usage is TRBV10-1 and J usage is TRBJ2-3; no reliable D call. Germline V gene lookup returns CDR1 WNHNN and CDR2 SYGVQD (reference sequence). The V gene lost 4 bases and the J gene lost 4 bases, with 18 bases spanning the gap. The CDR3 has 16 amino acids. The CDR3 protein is CASSGAQSTYPDTQYF. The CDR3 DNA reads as TGCGCCAGCAGTGGAGCCCAGAGTACTTATCCAGATACGCAGTATTTT.

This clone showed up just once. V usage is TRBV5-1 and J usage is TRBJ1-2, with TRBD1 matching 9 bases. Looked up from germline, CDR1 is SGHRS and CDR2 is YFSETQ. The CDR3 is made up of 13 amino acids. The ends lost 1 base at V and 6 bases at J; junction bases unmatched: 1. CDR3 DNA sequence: TGCGCCAGCAGCTTGACAGGGGGCAATGGCTACACCTTC. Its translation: CASSLTGGNGYTF.

The CDR3 coding sequence is TGTGCCAGCAGTGGGGGGTTTTGGACATACTACGAGCAGTACTTC. It specifies CASSGGFWTYYEQYF. The J gene is TRBJ2-7, the V gene TRBV28; D might be TRBD2 (6 bases). Germline values: CDR1 MDHEN, CDR2 SYDVKM. The CDR3 length is 15 residues. V lost 5 bases and J lost 3, with 17 bases in between.

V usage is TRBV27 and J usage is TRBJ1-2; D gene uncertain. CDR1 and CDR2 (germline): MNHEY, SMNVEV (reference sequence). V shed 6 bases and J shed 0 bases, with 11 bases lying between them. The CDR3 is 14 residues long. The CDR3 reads CASRLSGANYGYTF. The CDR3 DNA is TGTGCCAGCAGGCTTTCCGGTGCTAACTATGGCTACACCTTC.

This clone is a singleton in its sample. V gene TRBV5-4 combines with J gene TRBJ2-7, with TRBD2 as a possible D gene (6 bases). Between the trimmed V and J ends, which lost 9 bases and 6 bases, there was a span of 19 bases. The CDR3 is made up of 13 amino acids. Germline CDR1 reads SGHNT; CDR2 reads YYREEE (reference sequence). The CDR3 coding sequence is TGTGCCACCCGAGGGCGGGGAGGCGGCGAGCAGTACTTC. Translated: CATRGRGGGEQYF.

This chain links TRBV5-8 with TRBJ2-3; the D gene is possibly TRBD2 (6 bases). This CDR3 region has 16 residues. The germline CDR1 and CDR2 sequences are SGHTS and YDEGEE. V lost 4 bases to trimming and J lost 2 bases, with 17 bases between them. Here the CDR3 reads CASSVLAEGFTDTQYF. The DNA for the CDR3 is TGTGCCAGCAGCGTCTTAGCGGAGGGGTTCACAGATACGCAGTATTTT.

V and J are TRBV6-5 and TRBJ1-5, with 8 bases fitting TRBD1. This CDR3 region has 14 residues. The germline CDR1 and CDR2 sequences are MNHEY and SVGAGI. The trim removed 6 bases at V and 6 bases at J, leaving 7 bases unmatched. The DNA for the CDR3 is TGTGCCAGCAGACCAACAGGGGGTCGTCAGCCCCAGCATTTT. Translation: CASRPTGGRQPQHF.

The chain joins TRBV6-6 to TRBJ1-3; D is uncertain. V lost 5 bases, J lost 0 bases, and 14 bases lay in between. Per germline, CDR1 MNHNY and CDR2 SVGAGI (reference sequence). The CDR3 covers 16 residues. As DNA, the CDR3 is TGTGCCAGCAGTCTCCCGACTGGAAGCTCTGGAAACACCATATATTTT. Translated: CASSLPTGSSGNTIYF.

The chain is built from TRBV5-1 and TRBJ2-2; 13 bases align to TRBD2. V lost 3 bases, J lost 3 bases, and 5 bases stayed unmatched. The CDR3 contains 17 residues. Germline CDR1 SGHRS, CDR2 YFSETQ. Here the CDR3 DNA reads TGCGCCAGCAGCTGGCCGACTAGCGGGAGGTACACCGGGGAGCTGTTTTTT. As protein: CASSWPTSGRYTGELFF.

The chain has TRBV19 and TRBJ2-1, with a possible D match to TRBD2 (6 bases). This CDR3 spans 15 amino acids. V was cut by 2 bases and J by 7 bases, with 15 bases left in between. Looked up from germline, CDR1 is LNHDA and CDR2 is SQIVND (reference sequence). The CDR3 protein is CASSITVGGGNEQFF. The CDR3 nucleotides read TGTGCCAGTAGTATAACAGTCGGTGGGGGGAATGAGCAGTTCTTC.

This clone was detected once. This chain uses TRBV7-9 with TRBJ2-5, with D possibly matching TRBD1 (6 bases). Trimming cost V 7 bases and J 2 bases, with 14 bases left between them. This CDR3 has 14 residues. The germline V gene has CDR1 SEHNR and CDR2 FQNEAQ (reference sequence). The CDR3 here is CASTSRQVQETQYF. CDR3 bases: TGTGCCAGCACCTCTCGACAGGTACAAGAGACCCAGTACTTC.

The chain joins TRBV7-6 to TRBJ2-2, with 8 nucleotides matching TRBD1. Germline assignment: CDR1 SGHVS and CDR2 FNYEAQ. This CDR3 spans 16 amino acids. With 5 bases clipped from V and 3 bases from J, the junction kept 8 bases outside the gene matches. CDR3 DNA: TGTGCCAGCAGCCCCCGACAGGGGCTGGACACCGGGGAGCTGTTTTTT. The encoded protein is CASSPRQGLDTGELFF. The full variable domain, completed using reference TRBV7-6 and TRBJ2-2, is GAGVSQSPRYKVTKRGQDVALRCDPISGHVSLYWYRQALGQGPEFLTYFNYEAQQDKSGLPNDRFSAERPEGSISTLTIQRTEQRDSAMYRCASSPRQGLDTGELFFGEGSRLTVL.

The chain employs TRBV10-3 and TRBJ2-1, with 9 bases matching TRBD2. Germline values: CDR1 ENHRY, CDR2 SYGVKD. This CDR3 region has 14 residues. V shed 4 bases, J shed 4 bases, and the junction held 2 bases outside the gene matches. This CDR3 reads CAISVAGVYNEQFF. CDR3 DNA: TGTGCCATCAGTGTAGCGGGAGTATACAATGAGCAGTTCTTC.

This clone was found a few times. The CDR3: CSVPSALDTGELFF. CDR3 bases: TGCAGCGTACCTAGCGCACTGGACACCGGGGAGCTGTTTTTT. The chain couples TRBV29-1 to TRBJ2-2; possible D gene TRBD2, 6 bases. The length of the CDR3 is 14 residues. CDR1 and CDR2 from the germline V gene are SQVTM and ANQGSEA. Trimming took 6 bases from V and 3 from J, leaving 14 bases between them.

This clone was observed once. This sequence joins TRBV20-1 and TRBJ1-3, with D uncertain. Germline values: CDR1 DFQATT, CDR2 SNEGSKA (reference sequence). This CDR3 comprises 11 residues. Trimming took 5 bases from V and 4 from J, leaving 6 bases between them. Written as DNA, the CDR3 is TGCAGTGCTCCAGCGGGAAACACCATATATTTT. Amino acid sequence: CSAPAGNTIYF.

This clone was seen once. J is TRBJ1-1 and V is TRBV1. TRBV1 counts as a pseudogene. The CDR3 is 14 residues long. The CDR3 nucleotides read TGCACCAGCAGCCACCGTGGGATGAACACTGAAGCTTTCTTT. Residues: CTSSHRGMNTEAFF.

The CDR3: CASSEDSGVTYEQYF. The CDR3 bases are TGTGCCAGCAGTGAAGATTCGGGAGTAACCTACGAGCAGTACTTC. The chain employs TRBV6-1 and TRBJ2-7; possible D gene TRBD2, 6 bases. This CDR3 is built from 15 residues. The germline V and J ends were trimmed by 1 base and 2 bases, with 12 bases remaining between them. CDR1 and CDR2 from the germline V gene are MNHNS and SASEGT.

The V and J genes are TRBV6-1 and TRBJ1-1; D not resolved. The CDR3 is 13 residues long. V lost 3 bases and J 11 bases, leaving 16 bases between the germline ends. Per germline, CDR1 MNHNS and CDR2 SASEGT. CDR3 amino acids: CASSDSIADRAFF. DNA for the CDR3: TGTGCCAGCAGTGACTCTATAGCCGATCGCGCTTTCTTT.